The source of this T cell receptor (beta chain) is a study of blood T cell repertoires in COVID-19. At the level of the study: Acute-phase and convalescent COVID-19 samples originated in the United States, Italy and Spain.

The V and J ends lost 3 bases and 0 bases respectively, with 6 bases between them. Germline V gene data show CDR1 as SEHNR and CDR2 as FQNEAQ (reference sequence). The CDR3 has 14 residues. Clones were read by immunoSEQ multiplex PCR, and TCRdb kept only the in-frame ones, dropping some. Among 150,000 to 200,000 clones listed, less than 90% were seen once. J is TRBJ2-1 and V is TRBV7-9; D uncertain. The sample comprised peripheral blood. The source of this sequence is a woman aged 55-70 years with COVID-19, enrolled during active disease. The CDR3 region has the DNA TGTGCCAGCAGCTTCCCCTCCTCCTACAATGAGCAGTTCTTC. It encodes CASSFPSSYNEQFF.